This T cell receptor beta chain was sequenced during a study of blood T cell repertoires in COVID-19. Study summary: Sources were T cells, B-cell-depleted T cells, or PBMCs; the material itself was cDNA or gDNA.

Original processing methods: Reference gene primer amplification gave nucleated cell count estimates. Assay: immunoSEQ multiplex PCR; the TCRdb copy retains only in-frame clones and omits some. The DNA was the basis for D and trimming; V, J and clone size are from that table. The table includes a few hundred thousand clones, roughly 75% detected once. The germline V and J ends were trimmed by 4 bases and 1 base, with 12 bases remaining between them. Germline-derived CDR1 and CDR2 are SGHNT and YYREEE (reference sequence). The length of the CDR3 is 15 residues. The rearrangement joins TRBV5-4 to TRBJ2-1; D might be TRBD2 (5 bases). This clonotype was obtained from a woman aged 70-85 years with acute or convalescent COVID-19. Sequenced sample: peripheral blood. This CDR3 is CASSAGGGSYNEQFF. CDR3 nucleotides: TGTGCCAGCAGCGCGGGCGGTGGTTCCTACAATGAGCAGTTCTTC.